A selection of T cell receptor beta chains follows, all from one sample in a study of shared clonotypes between healthy human individuals. Profiled with immunoSEQ multiplex PCR; TCRdb holds only in-frame clones, not every one. The sample consists of around 2,100,000 clones, about 95% of them appearing once. Sequencing was carried out using naive CD8+ T cells sorted from blood. These receptor sequences come from a young man in good health. Both conserved end residues are part of each CDR3. The order of the fields is clone size, D gene, J gene, V gene, CDR3 length, CDR3 protein, CDR3 DNA. A D gene is named only where the DNA matches it firmly. Expanded clones are given a class, and other clones once, few, many or no size at all.

>NA|NA|TRBJ2-1|TRBV29-1|15
CSVEARESSYNEQFF
TGCAGCGTTGAAGCACGGGAAAGCTCCTACAATGAGCAGTTCTTC
>NA|NA|TRBJ1-1|TRBV28|13
CASSWGERTEAFF
TGTGCCAGCAGTTGGGGCGAACGGACTGAAGCTTTCTTT
>NA|TRBD2|TRBJ2-3|TRBV5-8|16
CASSFFTAGTGDTQYF
TGTGCCAGCAGCTTTTTCACAGCGGGAACCGGAGATACGCAGTATTTT
>NA|NA|TRBJ2-2|TRBV29-1|11
CSVEDGGELFF
TGCAGCGTTGAAGACGGCGGGGAGCTGTTTTTT
>NA|NA|TRBJ2-7|TRBV7-8|12
CASSLPPYEQYF
TGTGCCAGCAGCTTACCCCCCTACGAGCAGTACTTC
>once|TRBD2|TRBJ2-7|TRBV2|15
CASKLAGDDWYEQYF
TGTGCCAGCAAACTAGCGGGGGACGATTGGTACGAGCAGTACTTC
>NA|TRBD2|TRBJ2-2|TRBV19|19
CASSTPGLAGGPGTGELFF
TGTGCCAGTAGTACGCCGGGACTAGCGGGGGGGCCAGGCACCGGGGAGCTGTTTTTT
>NA|TRBD2|TRBJ2-7|TRBV6-5|15
CASSYLSGGSYEQYF
TGTGCCAGCAGTTACCTTAGCGGGGGATCCTACGAGCAGTACTTC
>NA|TRBD1|TRBJ1-2|TRBV4-3|15
CASSQDGGTGGGYTF
TGCGCCAGCAGCCAAGATGGGGGGACAGGGGGAGGCTACACCTTC
>NA|TRBD1|TRBJ2-7|TRBV29-1|15
CSVEGISQGVYEQYF
TGCAGCGTTGAAGGGATTTCGCAGGGGGTTTACGAGCAGTACTTC
>once|NA|TRBJ2-3|TRBV6-6|16
CASADQGFASTDTQYF
TGTGCCAGCGCCGACCAGGGGTTTGCTAGCACAGATACGCAGTATTTT
>NA|NA|TRBJ2-2|TRBV7-3|13
CASITPNTGELFF
TGTGCCAGCATCACACCGAACACCGGGGAGCTGTTTTTT
>NA|NA|TRBJ1-4|TRBV28|13
CASSRQENEKLFF
TGTGCCAGCAGTCGACAGGAGAATGAAAAACTGTTTTTT
>NA|TRBD2|TRBJ2-5|TRBV28|14
CASSGVGGAETQYF
TGTGCCAGCTCGGGCGTGGGAGGGGCGGAGACCCAGTACTTC
>NA|TRBD1|TRBJ2-1|TRBV18|16
CASSPPPGQGIGEQFF
TGTGCCAGCTCACCACCGCCAGGACAGGGTATTGGTGAGCAGTTCTTC
>NA|NA|TRBJ1-1|TRBV7-9|14
CASSFSGLDTEAFF
TGTGCCAGCAGCTTCAGCGGTCTTGACACTGAAGCTTTCTTT
>once|NA|TRBJ2-3|TRBV7-2|14
CASSFGWALDTQYF
TGTGCCAGCAGCTTTGGGTGGGCCCTAGATACGCAGTATTTT
>NA|TRBD1|TRBJ1-4|TRBV30|15
CAWSTTGAGVEKLFF
TGTGCCTGGAGTACGACAGGGGCCGGGGTTGAAAAACTGTTTTTT
>NA|NA|TRBJ2-7|TRBV4-3|14
CASSQAKSSYEQYF
TGCGCCAGCAGCCAAGCGAAGAGCTCCTACGAGCAGTACTTC
>NA|NA|TRBJ2-2|TRBV6-1|15
CASSEAPANTGELFF
TGTGCCAGCAGTGAAGCTCCGGCGAACACCGGGGAGCTGTTTTTT
>few|NA|TRBJ1-1|TRBV5-5|13
CASSLWVNTEAFF
TGTGCCAGCAGCTTGTGGGTGAACACTGAAGCTTTCTTT
>NA|TRBD1|TRBJ1-6|TRBV4-2|18
CASSQEAPGQGNNSPLHF
TGTGCCAGCAGCCAAGAGGCTCCGGGACAGGGCAATAATTCACCCCTCCACTTT
>NA|TRBD1|TRBJ1-2|TRBV27|14
CASTGTGGNYGYTF
TGTGCCAGCACCGGGACAGGGGGAAACTATGGCTACACCTTC
>NA|NA|TRBJ2-3|TRBV6-1|17
CASSASGTETYTDTQYF
TGTGCCAGCAGTGCCTCCGGGACCGAAACCTACACAGATACGCAGTATTTT
>NA|TRBD1|TRBJ1-2|TRBV9|15
CASSATGGFAYGYTF
TGTGCCAGCAGCGCCACAGGGGGCTTCGCCTATGGCTACACCTTC
>NA|NA|TRBJ2-5|TRBV27|14
CASSPTLEGETQYF
TGTGCCAGCAGTCCTACCCTCGAGGGAGAGACCCAGTACTTC
>NA|NA|TRBJ1-6|TRBV28|14
CASSFIGYNSPLHF
TGTGCCAGCAGTTTCATCGGGTATAATTCACCCCTCCACTTT
>NA|NA|TRBJ1-3|TRBV4-3|16
CASSQIWVDSGNTIYF
TGCGCCAGCAGCCAGATCTGGGTTGACTCTGGAAACACCATATATTTT
>few|TRBD1|TRBJ2-7|TRBV4-1|15
CASSQSGTGSYEQYF
TGCGCCAGCAGCCAGTCCGGGACAGGGTCCTACGAGCAGTACTTC
>NA|NA|TRBJ2-2|TRBV30|15
CAWSLGPRPTGELFF
TGTGCCTGGAGTTTGGGACCTCGCCCCACCGGGGAGCTGTTTTTT
>NA|NA|TRBJ2-7|TRBV6-1|15
CASSEYRALSYEQYF
TGTGCCAGCAGTGAATACAGAGCTCTCTCCTACGAGCAGTACTTC
>NA|NA|TRBJ2-7|TRBV5-6|12
CASSFGRYEQYF
TGTGCCAGCAGCTTCGGGCGATACGAGCAGTACTTC